Described below is a single T cell receptor (beta chain) sequence and its context. The data belong to a study of regulatory T cells in long-lasting Graves disease. The V end was cut by 0 bases, the J end by 10 bases, with 13 bases between. Germline lookup yields CDR1 MGHRA and CDR2 YSYEKL. This CDR3 has 14 amino acids. Through Arm-PCR of CDR3 regions and iRepertoire HTBI primers, TCR beta libraries were built. TCRdb used MiXCR to reprocess the multiplex PCR reads, holding one entry per CDR3 protein. This table has about 430,000 distinct CDR3 sequences, about 15% appearing once. Time point in this sample: newly diagnosed GD, antithyroid drugs for less than 3 months. TCR sequences were obtained from RNA taken from PBMCs. In addition, the sample was reused for a study of T cells in Graves' hyperthyroidism and ophthalmopathy. That paper adds: Uncontrolled infection, other autoimmune disease, pregnancy and lactation each barred patients from inclusion. A first-round RT-PCR of the TCR CDR3 used the HTBI primer set.

The source of this sequence is a woman aged 40 to 50 with Graves disease. The sequencing here drew on peripheral blood mononuclear cells (PBMCs), taken at new diagnosis, from a patient treated with antithyroid drugs. The chain is built from TRBV4-1 and TRBJ2-1; the D is unclear. CDR3 amino acids: CASSQDLGPREQFF. For the CDR3, the DNA is TGCGCCAGCAGCCAAGATCTCGGACCTAGGGAGCAGTTCTTC.